A selection of T cell receptor beta chains follows, all from one sample in a study of cytomegalovirus exposure and HLA in healthy donors. Produced via immunoSEQ multiplex PCR; TCRdb's table is partial and in-frame only. There are about 250,000 clones in the sample; 85% to 95% occur only once, and roughly 1.6% lies in the top ten. The sample consisted of PBMCs. The receptors stem from a girl aged 2-10 years in good health and CMV-seronegative. Each CDR3 is given with its conserved first and last residue. The order of the fields is D gene, CDR3 length, clone size, V gene, J gene, CDR3 DNA, CDR3 protein. A D gene is named only where the DNA matches it firmly. Where a row states a size, it is once, few, many or the class of an expanded clone; other rows omit it.

D gene: TRBD1
CDR3 length: 15
clone size: once
V gene: TRBV6-5
J gene: TRBJ1-6
CDR3 DNA: TGTGCCGGCAGTCGGGACAGGGCTTATAATTCACCCCTCCACTTT
CDR3 protein: CAGSRDRAYNSPLHF

D gene: .
CDR3 length: 15
clone size: .
V gene: TRBV6-5
J gene: TRBJ2-3
CDR3 DNA: TGTGCCAGCAGTTACGTGGGACTCGGGGAAGATACGCAGTATTTT
CDR3 protein: CASSYVGLGEDTQYF

D gene: .
CDR3 length: 15
clone size: .
V gene: TRBV10-1
J gene: TRBJ2-7
CDR3 DNA: TGCGCCAGCAGTAAATTCCCGGGGGGCGACTACGAGCAGTACTTC
CDR3 protein: CASSKFPGGDYEQYF

D gene: .
CDR3 length: 15
clone size: .
V gene: TRBV19
J gene: TRBJ1-1
CDR3 DNA: TGTGCCAGTAGTATTCAGCAGGGAAGGTACACTGAAGCTTTCTTT
CDR3 protein: CASSIQQGRYTEAFF

D gene: TRBD2
CDR3 length: 15
clone size: .
V gene: TRBV5-1
J gene: TRBJ2-3
CDR3 DNA: TGCGCCAGCAGCCCAATTCTAGCGGGGGAGGATACGCAGTATTTT
CDR3 protein: CASSPILAGEDTQYF

D gene: TRBD1
CDR3 length: 15
clone size: .
V gene: TRBV11-2
J gene: TRBJ2-1
CDR3 DNA: TGTGCCAGCAGCTTAGATCAGGGGGCCCACCATGAGCAGTTCTTC
CDR3 protein: CASSLDQGAHHEQFF

D gene: TRBD2
CDR3 length: 15
clone size: .
V gene: TRBV6-1
J gene: TRBJ2-2
CDR3 DNA: TGTGCCAGCAGCGGACTAGCGGGAGTGGTCGGGGAGCTGTTTTTT
CDR3 protein: CASSGLAGVVGELFF

D gene: .
CDR3 length: 12
clone size: .
V gene: TRBV27
J gene: TRBJ2-1
CDR3 DNA: TGTGCCAGCAGTTTTTATGGCAGGCCGCAGTTCTTC
CDR3 protein: CASSFYGRPQFF

D gene: .
CDR3 length: 14
clone size: .
V gene: TRBV6-1
J gene: TRBJ1-2
CDR3 DNA: TGTGCCAGCAGTGATTGGCAGGGGACCAGTGACTACACCTTC
CDR3 protein: CASSDWQGTSDYTF

D gene: .
CDR3 length: 15
clone size: .
V gene: TRBV5-5
J gene: TRBJ2-1
CDR3 DNA: TGTGCCAGCAGCCCGGGACTCCCAACGGGGAATGAGCAGTTCTTC
CDR3 protein: CASSPGLPTGNEQFF

D gene: .
CDR3 length: 10
clone size: .
V gene: TRBV29-1
J gene: TRBJ2-3
CDR3 DNA: TGCAGCGTCAAATTAGATACGCAGTATTTT
CDR3 protein: CSVKLDTQYF

D gene: .
CDR3 length: 13
clone size: .
V gene: TRBV7-2
J gene: TRBJ1-5
CDR3 DNA: TGTGCCAGCAGCTTATCCCCGGATCAGCCCCAGCATTTT
CDR3 protein: CASSLSPDQPQHF

D gene: .
CDR3 length: 15
clone size: .
V gene: TRBV4-1
J gene: TRBJ2-2
CDR3 DNA: TGCGCCAGCAGCCAAGATCTTGCTAGCACCGGGGAGCTGTTTTTT
CDR3 protein: CASSQDLASTGELFF

D gene: TRBD2
CDR3 length: 18
clone size: .
V gene: TRBV5-6
J gene: TRBJ2-1
CDR3 DNA: TGTGCCAGCAGCTCAATAGAATTAGGACTAGCGGATAGCAATGAGCAGTTCTTC
CDR3 protein: CASSSIELGLADSNEQFF

D gene: TRBD1
CDR3 length: 16
clone size: .
V gene: TRBV18
J gene: TRBJ2-4
CDR3 DNA: TGTGCCAGCTCTCCCACAGGGGAGCCTGCCAAAAACATTCAGTACTTC
CDR3 protein: CASSPTGEPAKNIQYF

D gene: .
CDR3 length: 14
clone size: .
V gene: TRBV9
J gene: TRBJ2-2
CDR3 DNA: TGTGCCAGCAGCGTACAGGGCCTAACCGGGGAGCTGTTTTTT
CDR3 protein: CASSVQGLTGELFF

D gene: .
CDR3 length: 16
clone size: .
V gene: TRBV29-1
J gene: TRBJ1-1
CDR3 DNA: TGCAGCGTTGATGCGGGGGCGACCTTGGGGAACACTGAAGCTTTCTTT
CDR3 protein: CSVDAGATLGNTEAFF

D gene: TRBD1
CDR3 length: 13
clone size: .
V gene: TRBV2
J gene: TRBJ2-4
CDR3 DNA: TGTGCCAGCGATGACAGGGAAGGAAACATTCAGTACTTC
CDR3 protein: CASDDREGNIQYF

D gene: TRBD2
CDR3 length: 15
clone size: .
V gene: TRBV27
J gene: TRBJ2-2
CDR3 DNA: TGTGCCAGCAGTTCGCCTTCTAGCGGTGGGGGGGGGCTGTTTTTT
CDR3 protein: CASSSPSSGGGGLFF

D gene: TRBD2
CDR3 length: 16
clone size: .
V gene: TRBV5-1
J gene: TRBJ2-3
CDR3 DNA: TGCGCCAGCACAGATCGACAGACTAGCGGCACAGATACGCAGTATTTT
CDR3 protein: CASTDRQTSGTDTQYF

D gene: TRBD1
CDR3 length: 14
clone size: .
V gene: TRBV7-9
J gene: TRBJ2-7
CDR3 DNA: TGTGCCAGCAGCCTAGGGACAGGTGCGAGCATGCAGTACTTC
CDR3 protein: CASSLGTGASMQYF

D gene: .
CDR3 length: 12
clone size: once
V gene: TRBV7-9
J gene: TRBJ2-7
CDR3 DNA: TGTGCCAGCGCGCAGGGCTCCTACGAGCAGTACTTC
CDR3 protein: CASAQGSYEQYF

D gene: TRBD2
CDR3 length: 15
clone size: once
V gene: TRBV7-3
J gene: TRBJ2-5
CDR3 DNA: TGTGCCAGCAGCCCAGCGGGGGGCGCGATGGAGACCCAGTACTTC
CDR3 protein: CASSPAGGAMETQYF

D gene: TRBD1
CDR3 length: 15
clone size: .
V gene: TRBV19
J gene: TRBJ1-5
CDR3 DNA: TGTGCCAGTAGTATTAGACAGGGCGAGGATCAGCCCCAGCATTTT
CDR3 protein: CASSIRQGEDQPQHF

D gene: TRBD1
CDR3 length: 16
clone size: .
V gene: TRBV27
J gene: TRBJ1-2
CDR3 DNA: TGTGCCAGCAGTCCTATGACAGGGGGCCCTCTCTATGGCTACACCTTC
CDR3 protein: CASSPMTGGPLYGYTF

D gene: .
CDR3 length: 14
clone size: .
V gene: TRBV30
J gene: TRBJ2-7
CDR3 DNA: TGTGCCTGGAGTAGTGGGCAGGGTGTAAACGAGCAGTACTTC
CDR3 protein: CAWSSGQGVNEQYF

D gene: TRBD1
CDR3 length: 15
clone size: once
V gene: TRBV5-1
J gene: TRBJ2-7
CDR3 DNA: TGCGCCAGCAGCTATGGGACAGGGGGTGCCTACGAGCAGTACTTC
CDR3 protein: CASSYGTGGAYEQYF

D gene: .
CDR3 length: 13
clone size: .
V gene: TRBV7-2
J gene: TRBJ2-7
CDR3 DNA: TGTGCCAGCAGCTCATATAACTTCTACGAGCAGTACTTC
CDR3 protein: CASSSYNFYEQYF

D gene: TRBD2
CDR3 length: 14
clone size: .
V gene: TRBV2
J gene: TRBJ2-1
CDR3 DNA: TGTGCCAGCCGTGCGGGGGGGTGGTACAATGAGCAGTTCTTC
CDR3 protein: CASRAGGWYNEQFF

D gene: .
CDR3 length: 14
clone size: once
V gene: TRBV11-2
J gene: TRBJ2-7
CDR3 DNA: TGTGCCAGCAGCTCCTACGCAGGGGACTACGAGCAGTACTTC
CDR3 protein: CASSSYAGDYEQYF

D gene: .
CDR3 length: 13
clone size: .
V gene: TRBV27
J gene: TRBJ2-3
CDR3 DNA: TGTGCCAGCAGTTTGTCTGCGGCAGATACGCAGTATTTT
CDR3 protein: CASSLSAADTQYF

D gene: .
CDR3 length: 14
clone size: .
V gene: TRBV6-1
J gene: TRBJ1-2
CDR3 DNA: TGTGCCAGCATGCGGCAGGGGATTTCCTATGGCTACACCTTC
CDR3 protein: CASMRQGISYGYTF

D gene: .
CDR3 length: 13
clone size: once
V gene: TRBV5-4
J gene: TRBJ1-1
CDR3 DNA: TGTGCCACCATAGTGGGTTCGGGCACTGAAGCTTTCTTT
CDR3 protein: CATIVGSGTEAFF

D gene: TRBD2
CDR3 length: 15
clone size: .
V gene: TRBV5-8
J gene: TRBJ2-7
CDR3 DNA: TGTGCCAGCAGCCCCTGGACTAGCGGCTCCTACGAGCAGTACTTC
CDR3 protein: CASSPWTSGSYEQYF